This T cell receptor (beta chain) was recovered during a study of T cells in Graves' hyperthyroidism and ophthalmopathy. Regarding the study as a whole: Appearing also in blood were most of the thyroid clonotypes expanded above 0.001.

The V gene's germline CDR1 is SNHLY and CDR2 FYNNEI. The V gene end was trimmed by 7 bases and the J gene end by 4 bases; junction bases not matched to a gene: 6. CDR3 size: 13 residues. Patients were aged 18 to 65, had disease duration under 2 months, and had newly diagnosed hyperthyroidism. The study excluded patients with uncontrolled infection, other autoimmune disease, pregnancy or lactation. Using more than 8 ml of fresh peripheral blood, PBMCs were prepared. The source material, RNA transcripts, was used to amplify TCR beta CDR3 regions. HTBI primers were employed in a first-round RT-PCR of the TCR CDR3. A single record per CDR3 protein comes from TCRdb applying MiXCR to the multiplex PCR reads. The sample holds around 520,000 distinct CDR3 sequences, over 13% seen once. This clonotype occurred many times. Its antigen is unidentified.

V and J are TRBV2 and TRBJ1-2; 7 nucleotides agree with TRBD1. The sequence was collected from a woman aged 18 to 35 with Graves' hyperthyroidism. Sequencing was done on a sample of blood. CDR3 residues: CASNTQGTYGYTF. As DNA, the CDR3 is TGTGCCAGCAATACACAGGGGACCTATGGCTACACCTTC.